One sample yielded the 3 T cell receptor beta chains listed below, sequenced in a study of identical twins (dated by TCRdb to 2016 to 2017). The method was 5' RACE. TCRdb shows the sequencer as Illumina HiSeq 2000. TCRdb cleaned the public reads at Q25 with fastp, built clones with MiXCR and kept in-frame beta chains. Rows with a matching CDR3 protein are joined into one entry that keeps the most common DNA and genes. The sample contains around 370,000 distinct CDR3 sequences, approximately 8.8% of them found a single time. The ten most abundant clones make up more than 8% of the sample. Sequencing used naive T cells sorted from blood. The sample's cell subset or site label, decoded: cells isolated with a human naive T-cell isolation kit. Receptors were obtained from a woman between 50 and 59 years old in good health.

The genes are TRBV20-1 and TRBJ1-1, with TRBD1 as a possible D gene (5 bases). Deletions cut 3 bases from V and 0 bases from J, with 14 bases between. This CDR3 spans 15 amino acids. Germline-derived CDR1 and CDR2 are DFQATT and SNEGSKA (reference sequence). CDR3 DNA: TGCAGTGCTAGGTCGGGGCCTAACATGAACACTGAAGCTTTCTTT. The encoded protein is CSARSGPNMNTEAFF.

This clonotype turned up a few times. This chain links TRBV9 with TRBJ2-1, with 9 bases matching TRBD1. V lost 2 bases, J lost 9 bases, and 15 bases stayed unmatched. Per germline, CDR1 SGDLS and CDR2 YYNGEE. This CDR3 has 17 residues. CDR3: CASSVDPPGQGVSEQFF. In DNA, the CDR3 is TGTGCCAGCAGCGTCGACCCTCCGGGACAGGGTGTGAGTGAGCAGTTCTTC.

The sample holds a few counts of this clonotype. This rearrangement joins TRBV5-1 to TRBJ2-2, with D possibly matching TRBD2 (5 bases). The CDR3 sequence is 16 residues long. Looked up from germline, CDR1 is SGHRS and CDR2 is YFSETQ. The V end was cut by 6 bases, the J end by 1 base, with 16 bases between. The CDR3 reads CASKIQAVKNTGELFF. CDR3 in DNA: TGCGCCAGCAAGATTCAAGCGGTCAAGAACACCGGGGAGCTGTTTTTT.